This record concerns one TCR beta chain sequence. This record comes from a study of shared clonotypes between healthy human individuals. Here immunoSEQ multiplex PCR was the method, and the copy in TCRdb shows in-frame clones only, minus some. The table lists roughly 720,000 clones, roughly 88% of them singletons. From germline, CDR1 is SGHRS and CDR2 YFSETQ. This CDR3 is built from 15 residues. Trimming cost V 3 bases and J 2 bases, with 15 bases left between them. The sample was memory CD8+ T cells from PBMCs. Stated subset: CD45RO+ cells pooled with CCR7-negative TemRA cells. V gene TRBV5-1 combines with J gene TRBJ2-7; possible D gene TRBD2, 6 bases. This sequence originates from a man younger than 35 in good health. Some clones in this sample may be carry-over from other donors' samples. The CDR3 sequence: CASSSERVKTYEQYF. For the CDR3, the DNA is TGCGCCAGCAGCTCCGAGCGGGTCAAGACCTACGAGCAGTACTTC.